This T cell receptor beta chain derives from a study of blood T cell repertoires in COVID-19. In the study overall: COVID-19 samples from acute and convalescent phases originated in the United States, Italy and Spain.

Measured with immunoSEQ multiplex PCR; TCRdb has only the in-frame clones, and not every one. The sample lists a few hundred thousand clones, about 87% seen once, with approximately 2.3% in the top ten. CDR3 size: 19 residues. Germline V lookup: CDR1 KGHSH, CDR2 LQKENI. With 2 bases clipped from V and 2 bases from J, the junction kept 13 bases outside the gene matches. The sequencing sample was made of peripheral blood. The chain uses TRBV18 and TRBJ2-7, with TRBD2 matching over 12 bases. The TCR comes from a woman aged 50 to 60 with acute or convalescent COVID-19. Written as DNA, the CDR3 is TGTGCCAGCTCACCATACGAGACTAGCGGGAGTAGTAGTCCCTACGAGCAGTACTTC. Amino acid sequence: CASSPYETSGSSSPYEQYF.